Listed below are T cell receptor beta chains from one sample, sequenced in a study of OX40 agonist ivuxolimab in advanced cancers. The data were produced by immunoSEQ multiplex PCR, yet TCRdb's version contains in-frame clones alone and is incomplete. The sample lists about 83,000 clones, roughly 80% occurring once. The source was CD4+ or CD8+ T cells sorted from blood, collected in a trial of the OX40 agonist ivuxolimab. The receptors here all came from an adult with an advanced solid tumor such as melanoma, head and neck, liver or kidney cancer. CDR3s include the opening cysteine and the closing phenylalanine or tryptophan. A D gene is named only where the DNA matches it firmly. Clone size appears in some rows only: once, few, many, or a class for an expanded clone.

>TRBV15|TRBJ1-2|.|.
CATSRAGEYGYTF
TGTGCCACCAGCAGAGCAGGCGAATATGGCTACACCTTC
>TRBV30|TRBJ1-1|few|.
CAWSFREMNTEAFF
TGTGCCTGGTCATTCCGGGAGATGAACACTGAAGCTTTCTTT
>TRBV10-3|TRBJ1-5|few|.
CAISTTDQVDQPQHF
TGTGCCATCAGTACAACGGACCAAGTCGATCAGCCCCAGCATTTT
>TRBV6-5|TRBJ1-2|.|.
CASSGRGSYGYTF
TGTGCCAGCAGTGGGAGGGGGTCCTATGGCTACACCTTC
>TRBV14|TRBJ1-3|.|.
CASSPTGTAGNTIYF
TGTGCCAGCAGCCCCACAGGAACTGCCGGAAACACCATATATTTT
>TRBV11-3|TRBJ2-1|.|TRBD2
CASSSQRGSTPGSYNEQFF
TGTGCCAGCAGCTCCCAGCGGGGGTCGACTCCAGGCTCCTACAATGAGCAGTTCTTC
>TRBV10-2|TRBJ1-1|.|.
CASSERGANTEAFF
TGCGCCAGCAGTGAAAGGGGCGCGAACACTGAAGCTTTCTTT
>TRBV30|TRBJ1-2|.|TRBD1
CAWSTGGFGGYTF
TGTGCCTGGAGTACAGGGGGCTTCGGTGGCTACACCTTC
>TRBV30|TRBJ1-2|few|TRBD1
CAWGTVHYGYTF
TGTGCCTGGGGGACAGTACATTATGGCTACACCTTC
>TRBV6-6|TRBJ1-5|.|TRBD1
CASTGQGADQPQHF
TGTGCCAGCACCGGACAGGGGGCGGATCAGCCCCAGCATTTT
>TRBV6-5|TRBJ1-1|few|.
CASSRDTYTEAFF
TGTGCCAGCAGTCGGGACACCTACACTGAAGCTTTCTTT
>TRBV7-2|TRBJ2-1|once|.
CASSLGSGNEQFF
TGTGCCAGCAGCTTAGGGTCGGGTAATGAGCAGTTCTTC
>TRBV30|TRBJ2-7|.|.
CAWGNYGYEQYF
TGTGCCTGGGGTAACTACGGCTACGAGCAGTACTTC
>TRBV9|TRBJ1-2|.|TRBD1
CASSVGDRGGYGYTF
TGTGCCAGCAGCGTAGGGGACAGGGGCGGTTATGGCTACACCTTC
>TRBV11-2|TRBJ1-2|.|.
CASSSQGAYGYTF
TGTGCCAGCAGCTCACAGGGAGCCTATGGCTACACCTTC
>TRBV11-3|TRBJ2-1|.|TRBD1
CASSLQSQGVSEQFF
TGTGCCAGCAGCTTACAGTCCCAGGGGGTAAGCGAGCAGTTCTTC
>TRBV5-6|TRBJ1-6|.|.
CASSPGTQNSPLHF
TGTGCCAGCAGCCCCGGGACCCAGAATTCACCCCTCCACTTT
>TRBV4-2|TRBJ2-3|.|.
CASSQAERPDTQYF
TGTGCCAGCAGCCAAGCGGAACGTCCAGATACGCAGTATTTT
>TRBV9|TRBJ2-1|few|TRBD2
CASSVVAGGYNEQFF
TGTGCCAGCAGCGTAGTAGCGGGAGGGTACAATGAGCAGTTCTTC
>TRBV19|TRBJ2-7|.|.
CASSNTNTYEQYF
TGTGCCAGTAGTAACACAAACACCTACGAGCAGTACTTC
>TRBV11-3|TRBJ2-7|.|.
CASSLVHSYEQYF
TGTGCCAGCAGCTTAGTGCACTCCTACGAGCAGTACTTC
>TRBV7-5|TRBJ2-5|.|.
CARSSRGLQETQYF
TGTGCCAGAAGCTCGCGGGGACTACAAGAGACCCAGTACTTC
>TRBV7-9|TRBJ2-7|.|.
CASSSGAREQYF
TGTGCCAGCAGCTCCGGGGCGCGGGAGCAGTACTTC
>TRBV19|TRBJ1-5|.|.
CASRLRNQPQHF
TGTGCCAGTAGGTTAAGAAATCAGCCCCAGCATTTT
>TRBV9|TRBJ1-1|once|.
CASGRWDQGAGAFF
TGTGCCAGCGGTCGGTGGGACCAGGGAGCGGGAGCTTTCTTT
>TRBV6-5|TRBJ1-4|.|.
CASSYRAANEKLFF
TGTGCCAGCAGTTACAGGGCGGCTAATGAAAAACTGTTTTTT